This TCR beta chain originates from a study of shared clonotypes between healthy human individuals. Study background: Plates per donor: three CD4 naive, three CD4 memory, two CD8 naive, one CD8 memory.

Per the authors' pipeline: In the immunoSEQ data, sequences were junction-only and lacked quality scores, so filtering differed. Data came from immunoSEQ multiplex PCR; TCRdb stores just in-frame clones and leaves some out. V and J calls and clone size are copied from that table; D and trimming were computed from the DNA. The sample has about 2.3 million clones; more than 85% are singletons. The germline V and J ends were trimmed by 0 bases and 11 bases, with 10 bases remaining between them. The CDR3 extends over 12 amino acids. The germline gives CDR1 ENHRY, CDR2 SYGVKD. About this clone: Its specificity is unknown.

Whole-study findings and limits: Limitation of the genetic and exposure-history diversity represented came from the few donors.

Sequencing was performed on naive CD4+ T cells from PBMCs. Subset: CD45RA+ positively selected. V gene TRBV10-3 combines with J gene TRBJ1-1; D uncertain. This sequence originates from a man aged 18 to 30 in good health. Some clones in this sample may be carry-over from other donors' samples. CDR3 sequence (DNA): TGTGCCATCAGTGAGTCGGGAGGAATGGCTTTCTTT. Translating it yields CAISESGGMAFF.